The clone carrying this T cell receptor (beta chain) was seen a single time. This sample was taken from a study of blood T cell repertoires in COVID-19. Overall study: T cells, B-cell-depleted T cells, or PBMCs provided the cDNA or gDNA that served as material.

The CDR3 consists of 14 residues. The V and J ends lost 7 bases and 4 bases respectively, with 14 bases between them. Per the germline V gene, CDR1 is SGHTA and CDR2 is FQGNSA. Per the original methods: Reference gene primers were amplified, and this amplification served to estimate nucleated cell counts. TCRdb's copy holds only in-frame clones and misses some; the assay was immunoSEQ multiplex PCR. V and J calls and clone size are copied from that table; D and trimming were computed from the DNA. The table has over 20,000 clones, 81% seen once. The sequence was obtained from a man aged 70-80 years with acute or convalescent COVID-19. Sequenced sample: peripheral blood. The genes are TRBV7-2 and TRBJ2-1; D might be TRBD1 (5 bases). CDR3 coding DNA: TGTGCCAGCACCCCCAGGGTCCAATACAATGAGCAGTTCTTC. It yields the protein CASTPRVQYNEQFF. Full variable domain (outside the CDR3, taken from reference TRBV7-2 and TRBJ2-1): GAGVSQSPSNKVTEKGKDVELRCDPISGHTALYWYRQSLGQGLEFLIYFQGNSAPDKSGLPSDRFSAERTGGSVSTLTIQRTQQEDSAVYLCASTPRVQYNEQFFGPGTRLTVL.